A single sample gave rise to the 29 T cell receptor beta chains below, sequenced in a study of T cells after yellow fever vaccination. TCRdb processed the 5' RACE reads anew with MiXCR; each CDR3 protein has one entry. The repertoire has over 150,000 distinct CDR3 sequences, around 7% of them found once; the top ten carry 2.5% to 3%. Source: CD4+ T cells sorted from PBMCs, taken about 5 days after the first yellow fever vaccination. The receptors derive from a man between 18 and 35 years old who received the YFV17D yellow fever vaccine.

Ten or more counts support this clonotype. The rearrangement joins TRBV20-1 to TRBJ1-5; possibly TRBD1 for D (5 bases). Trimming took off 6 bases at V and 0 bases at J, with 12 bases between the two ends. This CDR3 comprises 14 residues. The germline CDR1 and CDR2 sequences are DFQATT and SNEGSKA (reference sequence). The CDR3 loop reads CSALTVDSNQPQHF. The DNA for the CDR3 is TGCAGTGCCCTGACAGTGGATAGCAATCAGCCCCAGCATTTT.

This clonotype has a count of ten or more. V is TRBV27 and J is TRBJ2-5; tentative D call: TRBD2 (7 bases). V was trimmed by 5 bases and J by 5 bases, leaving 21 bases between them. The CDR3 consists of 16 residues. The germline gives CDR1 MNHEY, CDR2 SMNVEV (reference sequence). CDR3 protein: CASSTPRGGTRETQYF. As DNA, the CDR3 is TGTGCCAGCAGTACTCCGAGGGGGGGTACTAGGGAGACCCAGTACTTC.

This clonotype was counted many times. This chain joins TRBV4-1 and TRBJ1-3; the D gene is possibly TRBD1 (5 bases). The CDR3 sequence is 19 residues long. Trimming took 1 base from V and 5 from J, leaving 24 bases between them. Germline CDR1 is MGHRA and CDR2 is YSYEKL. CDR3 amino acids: CASSQAGSKGNRRRNTIYF. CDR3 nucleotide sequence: TGCGCCAGCAGCCAAGCTGGTTCCAAGGGCAACAGGAGAAGAAACACCATATATTTT.

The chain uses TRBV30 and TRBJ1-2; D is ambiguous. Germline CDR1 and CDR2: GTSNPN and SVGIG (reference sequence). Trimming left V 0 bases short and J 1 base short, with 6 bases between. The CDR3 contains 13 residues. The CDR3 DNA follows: TGTGCCTGGAGTGTAGGCGTTAACTATGGCTACACCTTC. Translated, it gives CAWSVGVNYGYTF. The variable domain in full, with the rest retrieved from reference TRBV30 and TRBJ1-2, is SQTIHQWPATLVQPVGSPLSLECTVEGTSNPNLYWYRQAAGRGLQLLFYSVGIGQISSEVPQNLSASRPQDRQFILSSKKLLLSDSGFYLCAWSVGVNYGYTFGSGTRLTVV.

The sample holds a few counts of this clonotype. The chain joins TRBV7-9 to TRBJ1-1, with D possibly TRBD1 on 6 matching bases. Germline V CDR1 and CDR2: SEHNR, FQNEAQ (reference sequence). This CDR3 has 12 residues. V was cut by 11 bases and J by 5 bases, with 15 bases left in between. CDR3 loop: CAGSSGETEAFF. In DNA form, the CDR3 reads TGTGCCGGTTCCTCAGGGGAAACTGAAGCTTTCTTT.

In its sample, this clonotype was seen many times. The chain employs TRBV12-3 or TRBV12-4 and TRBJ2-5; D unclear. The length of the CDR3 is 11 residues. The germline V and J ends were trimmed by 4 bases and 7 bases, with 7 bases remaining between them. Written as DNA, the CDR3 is TGTGCCAGCAGTTCGTCGGGGACCCAGTACTTC. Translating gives CASSSSGTQYF.

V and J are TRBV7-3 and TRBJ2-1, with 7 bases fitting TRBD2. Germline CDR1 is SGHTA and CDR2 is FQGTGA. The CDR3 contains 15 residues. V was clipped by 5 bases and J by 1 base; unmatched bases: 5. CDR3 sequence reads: CASSPSGVSYNEQFF. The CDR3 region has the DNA TGTGCCAGCAGCCCGAGCGGGGTTTCCTACAATGAGCAGTTCTTC. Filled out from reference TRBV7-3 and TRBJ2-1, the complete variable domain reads GAGVSQTPSNKVTEKGKYVELRCDPISGHTALYWYRQSLGQGPEFLIYFQGTGAADDSGLPNDRFFAVRPEGSVSTLKIQRTERGDSAVYLCASSPSGVSYNEQFFGPGTRLTVL.

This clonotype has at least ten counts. The CDR3 region is CASSLLAGYHNEQFF. The CDR3 DNA follows: TGTGCCAGCAGCTTACTAGCGGGGTATCACAATGAGCAGTTCTTC. This sequence joins TRBV7-2 and TRBJ2-1; TRBD2 matches 9 bases. CDR1 and CDR2 (germline): SGHTA, FQGNSA. V was clipped by 2 bases and J by 5 bases; unmatched bases: 4. This CDR3 spans 15 amino acids.

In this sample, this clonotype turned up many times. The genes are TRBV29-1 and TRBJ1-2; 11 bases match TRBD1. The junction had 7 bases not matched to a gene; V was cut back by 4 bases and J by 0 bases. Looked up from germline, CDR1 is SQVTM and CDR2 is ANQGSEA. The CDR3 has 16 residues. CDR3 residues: CSVGGPGQGANYGYTF. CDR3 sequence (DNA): TGCAGCGTTGGGGGACCGGGACAGGGGGCTAACTATGGCTACACCTTC.

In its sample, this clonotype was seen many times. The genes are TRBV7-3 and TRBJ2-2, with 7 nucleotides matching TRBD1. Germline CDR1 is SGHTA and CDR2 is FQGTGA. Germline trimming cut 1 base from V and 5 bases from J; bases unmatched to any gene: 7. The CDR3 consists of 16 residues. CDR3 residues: CASSLNPVQGTGELFF. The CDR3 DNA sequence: TGTGCCAGCAGCTTAAATCCCGTACAGGGGACCGGGGAGCTGTTTTTT.

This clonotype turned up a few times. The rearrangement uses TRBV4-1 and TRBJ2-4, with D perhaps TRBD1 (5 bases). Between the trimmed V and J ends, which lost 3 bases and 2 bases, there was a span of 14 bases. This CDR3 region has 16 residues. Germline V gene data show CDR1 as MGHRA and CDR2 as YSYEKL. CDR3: CASSQRTMRTKNIQYF. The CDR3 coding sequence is TGCGCCAGCAGCCAGAGGACAATGAGAACCAAAAACATTCAGTACTTC.

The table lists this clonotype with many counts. CDR3 DNA sequence: TGCAGCGTTGAAGGGGCCGCCGGGACAGGGTTCGGCTACACCTTC. Translation gives CSVEGAAGTGFGYTF. The chain has TRBV29-1 and TRBJ1-2; TRBD1 aligns across 9 bases. V shed 1 base, J shed 8 bases, and the junction held 11 bases outside the gene matches. The germline V gene has CDR1 SQVTM and CDR2 ANQGSEA. This CDR3 spans 15 amino acids.

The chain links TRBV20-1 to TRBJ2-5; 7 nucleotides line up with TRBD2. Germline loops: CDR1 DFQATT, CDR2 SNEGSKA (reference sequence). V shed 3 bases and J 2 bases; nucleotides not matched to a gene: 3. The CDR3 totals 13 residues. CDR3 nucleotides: TGCAGTGCTAGTTCGGGGGGTCAAGAGACCCAGTACTTC. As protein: CSASSGGQETQYF.

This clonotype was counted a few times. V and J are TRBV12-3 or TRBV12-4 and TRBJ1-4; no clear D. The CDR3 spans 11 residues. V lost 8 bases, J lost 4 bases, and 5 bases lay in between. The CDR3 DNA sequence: TGTGCCAGCGGACTTAATGAAAAACTGTTTTTT. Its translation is CASGLNEKLFF.

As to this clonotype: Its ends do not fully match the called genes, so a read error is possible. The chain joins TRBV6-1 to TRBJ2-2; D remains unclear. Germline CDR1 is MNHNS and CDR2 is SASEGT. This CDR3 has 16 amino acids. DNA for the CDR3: TGTGTCAGCAGTCTCATCGGACGGAAGCGCACCGGGGAGCTGTTTTTT. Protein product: CVSSLIGRKRTGELFF.

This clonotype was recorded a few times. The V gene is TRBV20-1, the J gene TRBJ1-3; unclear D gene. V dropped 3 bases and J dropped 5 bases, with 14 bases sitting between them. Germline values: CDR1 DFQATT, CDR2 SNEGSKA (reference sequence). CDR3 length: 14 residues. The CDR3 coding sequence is TGCAGTGCTAGCTTAAGAAGCGCTCGAAACACCATATATTTT. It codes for CSASLRSARNTIYF.

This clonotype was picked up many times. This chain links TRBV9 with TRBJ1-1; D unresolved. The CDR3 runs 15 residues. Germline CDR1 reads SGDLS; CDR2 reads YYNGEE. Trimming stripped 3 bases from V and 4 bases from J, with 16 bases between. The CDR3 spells CASSAREVGFTEAFF. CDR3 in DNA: TGTGCCAGCAGCGCAAGAGAAGTAGGGTTCACTGAAGCTTTCTTT.

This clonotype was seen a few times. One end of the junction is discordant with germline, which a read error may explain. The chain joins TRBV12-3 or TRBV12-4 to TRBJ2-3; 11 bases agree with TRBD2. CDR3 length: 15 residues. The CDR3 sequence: CASSIAGGHADTQYF. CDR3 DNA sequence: TGTGCCAGCAGTATAGCGGGGGGGCACGCAGATACGCAGTATTTT.

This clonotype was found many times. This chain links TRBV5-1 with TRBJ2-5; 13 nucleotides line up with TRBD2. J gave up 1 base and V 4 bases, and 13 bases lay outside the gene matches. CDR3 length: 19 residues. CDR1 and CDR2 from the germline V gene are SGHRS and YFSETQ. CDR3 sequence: CASSLRRTSGGLTQETQYF. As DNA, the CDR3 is TGCGCCAGCAGCCTCCGTAGGACTAGCGGGGGCCTCACCCAAGAGACCCAGTACTTC.

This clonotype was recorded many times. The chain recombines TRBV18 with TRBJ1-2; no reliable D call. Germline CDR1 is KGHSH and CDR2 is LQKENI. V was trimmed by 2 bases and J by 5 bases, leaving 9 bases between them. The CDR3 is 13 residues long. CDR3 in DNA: TGTGCCAGCTCACCAATCACAGAATATGGCTACACCTTC. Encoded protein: CASSPITEYGYTF.

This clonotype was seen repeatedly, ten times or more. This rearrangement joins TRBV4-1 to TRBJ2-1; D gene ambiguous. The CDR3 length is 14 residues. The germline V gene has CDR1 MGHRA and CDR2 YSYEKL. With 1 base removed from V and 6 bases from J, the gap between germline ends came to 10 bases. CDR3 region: CASSQGLRGNEQFF. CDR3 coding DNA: TGCGCCAGCAGCCAAGGTCTGCGTGGCAATGAGCAGTTCTTC.

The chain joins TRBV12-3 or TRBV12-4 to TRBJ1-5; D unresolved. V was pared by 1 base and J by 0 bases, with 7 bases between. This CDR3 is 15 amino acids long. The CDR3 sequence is CASSLGLGSNQPQHF. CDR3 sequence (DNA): TGTGCCAGCAGTTTAGGCCTAGGTAGCAATCAGCCCCAGCATTTT.

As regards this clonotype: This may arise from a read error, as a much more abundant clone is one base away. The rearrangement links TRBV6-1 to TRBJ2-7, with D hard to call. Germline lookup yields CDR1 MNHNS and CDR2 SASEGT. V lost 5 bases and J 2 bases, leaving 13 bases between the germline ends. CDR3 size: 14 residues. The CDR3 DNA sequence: TGTGCCAGCAGTAAAAACTGGGGTACCTACGAGCAGTACGTC. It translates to CASSKNWGTYEQYV.

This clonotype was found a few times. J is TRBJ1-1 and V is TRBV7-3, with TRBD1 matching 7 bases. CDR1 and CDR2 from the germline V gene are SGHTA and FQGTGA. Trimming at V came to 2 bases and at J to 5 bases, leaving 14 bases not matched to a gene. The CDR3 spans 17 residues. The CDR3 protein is CASSLQGGYPLGTEAFF. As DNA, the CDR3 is TGTGCCAGCAGCTTACAGGGGGGATACCCTTTGGGAACTGAAGCTTTCTTT.

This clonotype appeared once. In DNA, the CDR3 is TGTGCCAGGGGCGTCAGGGTTCTCTCAACCAAAAACATTCAGTACTTC. It translates to CARGVRVLSTKNIQYF. The genes are TRBV5-6 and TRBJ2-4, with D possibly being TRBD1 (5 bases). This CDR3 contains 16 residues. V lost 8 bases and J lost 2, with 20 bases in between. CDR1 SGHDT and CDR2 YYEEEE come from the germline V gene.

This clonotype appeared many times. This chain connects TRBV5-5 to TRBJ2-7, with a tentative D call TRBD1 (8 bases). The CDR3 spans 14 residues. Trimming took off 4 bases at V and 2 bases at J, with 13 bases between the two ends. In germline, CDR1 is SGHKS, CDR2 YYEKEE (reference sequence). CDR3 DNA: TGTGCCAGCAGCAGGGAGGGACAGGCCTACGAGCAGTACTTC. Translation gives CASSREGQAYEQYF.

CDR3 in amino acids: CASRGAGGVSADTQYF. Here the CDR3 DNA reads TGTGCCAGTAGAGGGGCAGGGGGCGTCTCGGCAGATACGCAGTATTTT. The V gene is TRBV19, the J gene TRBJ2-3; 8 bases map to TRBD1. There are 16 residues in the CDR3. Losses at the gene ends were 6 bases for V and 4 bases for J; bases not matched to a gene: 12. The germline V gene encodes CDR1 LNHDA and CDR2 SQIVND (reference sequence).

As DNA, the CDR3 is TGTGCCAGCAAACCATCCGGCTCCGACTATGGCTACACCTTC. Translating it yields CASKPSGSDYGYTF. The V and J genes are TRBV3-1 and TRBJ1-2, with D unclear. Germline-derived CDR1 and CDR2 are LGHDT and YNNKEL (reference sequence). Trimming shortened V by 7 bases and J by 3 bases, and 15 bases separated the two germline ends. The CDR3 has 14 residues.

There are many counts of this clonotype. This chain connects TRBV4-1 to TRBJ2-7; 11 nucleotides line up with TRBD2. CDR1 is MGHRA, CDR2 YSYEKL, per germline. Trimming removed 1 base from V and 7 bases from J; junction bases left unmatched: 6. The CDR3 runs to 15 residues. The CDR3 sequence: CASSQGLAGTGEQYV. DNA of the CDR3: TGCGCCAGCAGCCAAGGACTAGCGGGAACAGGAGAGCAGTACGTC.